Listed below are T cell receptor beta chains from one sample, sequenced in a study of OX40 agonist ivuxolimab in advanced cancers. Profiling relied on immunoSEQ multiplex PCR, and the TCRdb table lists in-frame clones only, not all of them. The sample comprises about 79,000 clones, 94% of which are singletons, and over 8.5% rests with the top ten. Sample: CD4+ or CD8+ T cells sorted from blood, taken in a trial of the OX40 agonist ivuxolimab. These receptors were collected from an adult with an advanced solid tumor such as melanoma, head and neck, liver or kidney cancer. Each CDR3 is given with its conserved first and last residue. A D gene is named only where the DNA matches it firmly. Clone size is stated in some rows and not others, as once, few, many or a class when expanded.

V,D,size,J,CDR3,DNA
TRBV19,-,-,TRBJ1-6,CASSRAGRTYNSPLHF,TGTGCCAGTAGTCGGGCAGGGAGGACCTATAATTCACCCCTCCACTTT
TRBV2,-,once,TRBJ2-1,CASSWANEQFF,TGTGCCAGCAGTTGGGCCAATGAGCAGTTCTTC
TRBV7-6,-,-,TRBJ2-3,CASSSGTTSTDTQYF,TGTGCCAGCAGCTCCGGGACGACTAGCACAGATACGCAGTATTTT
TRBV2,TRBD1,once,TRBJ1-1,CASSEHRGLLDTEAFF,TGTGCCAGCAGTGAACACAGGGGGCTTCTGGACACTGAAGCTTTCTTT
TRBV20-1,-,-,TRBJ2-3,CSAGLGNTQYF,TGCAGTGCCGGGTTGGGGAATACGCAGTATTTT
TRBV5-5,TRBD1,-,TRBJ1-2,CASSGGGRGGYGYTF,TGTGCCAGCAGCGGAGGGGGCAGGGGTGGCTATGGCTACACCTTC
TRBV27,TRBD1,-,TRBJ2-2,CASSVLDRVGTGELFF,TGTGCCAGCAGTGTCCTGGACAGGGTAGGGACCGGGGAGCTGTTTTTT
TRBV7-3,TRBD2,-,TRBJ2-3,CASSSGLAGVASTDTQYF,TGTGCCAGCAGCTCGGGACTAGCGGGAGTCGCTAGCACAGATACGCAGTATTTT
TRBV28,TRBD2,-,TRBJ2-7,CASALGLAGAKYF,TGTGCCAGCGCCCTGGGACTAGCGGGAGCGAAGTACTTC
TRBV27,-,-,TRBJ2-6,CASSLSSSGANVLTF,TGTGCCAGCAGTTTATCATCTTCTGGGGCCAACGTCCTGACTTTC
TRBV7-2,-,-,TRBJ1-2,CASSLENSYGYTF,TGTGCCAGCAGCTTGGAAAACAGCTATGGCTACACCTTC
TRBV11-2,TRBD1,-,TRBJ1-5,CASSFTRQGAQHF,TGTGCCAGCAGCTTCACACGACAGGGGGCCCAGCATTTT
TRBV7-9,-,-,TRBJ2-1,CASSLVSYNEQFF,TGTGCCAGCAGCTTAGTGTCATACAATGAGCAGTTCTTC
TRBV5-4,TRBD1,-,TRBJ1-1,CASSLQGAWNTEAFF,TGTGCCAGCAGCTTACAGGGGGCATGGAACACTGAAGCTTTCTTT
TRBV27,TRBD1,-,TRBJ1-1,CASSLSGQGVEAFF,TGTGCCAGCAGTTTATCGGGACAGGGAGTTGAAGCTTTCTTT
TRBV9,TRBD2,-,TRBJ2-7,CASSRTSGGNEQYF,TGTGCCAGCAGCAGGACTAGCGGGGGGAACGAGCAGTACTTC
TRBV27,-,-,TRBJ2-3,CASSLSGIWDTQYF,TGTGCCAGCAGTTTATCGGGAATCTGGGATACGCAGTATTTT
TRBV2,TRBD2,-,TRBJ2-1,CASSTGTSRGEQFF,TGTGCCAGCAGTACCGGGACTAGTAGAGGTGAGCAGTTCTTC
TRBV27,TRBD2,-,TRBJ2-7,CASSFERGVEQYF,TGTGCCAGCAGTTTCGAGCGGGGGGTCGAGCAGTACTTC
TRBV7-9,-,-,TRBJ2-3,CASSQGGAVDTQYF,TGTGCCAGCAGTCAGGGCGGGGCCGTAGATACGCAGTATTTT
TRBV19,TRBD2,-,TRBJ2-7,CASSSTSASYEQYF,TGTGCCAGTAGTTCTACTAGCGCCTCCTACGAGCAGTACTTC
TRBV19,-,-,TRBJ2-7,CASSGAGEGYEQYF,TGTGCCAGTAGTGGGGCAGGTGAGGGGTACGAGCAGTACTTC
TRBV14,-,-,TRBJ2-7,CASSPSTYEQYF,TGTGCCAGCAGCCCAAGCACCTACGAGCAGTACTTC
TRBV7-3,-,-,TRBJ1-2,CASSLTPSDSLGYTF,TGTGCCAGCAGCTTAACCCCCTCGGACAGCCTCGGCTACACCTTC
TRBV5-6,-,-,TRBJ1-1,CASSFEVGMSTEAFF,TGTGCCAGCAGCTTCGAGGTAGGGATGAGCACTGAAGCTTTCTTT
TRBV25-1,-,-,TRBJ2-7,CASTRGRYEQYF,TGTGCCAGCACACGGGGCCGCTACGAGCAGTACTTC
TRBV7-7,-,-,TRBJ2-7,CASSLGETYEQYF,TGTGCCAGCAGCTTAGGGGAAACCTACGAGCAGTACTTC
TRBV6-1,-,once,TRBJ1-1,CASGRQESTEAFF,TGTGCCAGCGGAAGACAGGAAAGCACTGAAGCTTTCTTT
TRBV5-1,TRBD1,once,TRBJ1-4,CASSDGQGAPTNEKLFF,TGCGCCAGCAGCGACGGACAGGGGGCGCCAACTAATGAAAAACTGTTTTTT
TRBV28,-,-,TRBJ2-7,CASSFRQAITYEQYF,TGTGCCAGCAGTTTCCGCCAGGCTATTACCTACGAGCAGTACTTC
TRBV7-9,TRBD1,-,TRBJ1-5,CASSPIGQGRQPQHF,TGTGCCAGCAGCCCTATCGGACAGGGTAGACAGCCCCAGCATTTT
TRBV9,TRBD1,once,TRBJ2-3,CASSPRQGYTDTQYF,TGTGCCAGCAGCCCCAGACAGGGGTACACAGATACGCAGTATTTT
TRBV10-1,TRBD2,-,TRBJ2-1,CASSERTSGSSYNEQFF,TGCGCCAGCAGTGAGCGGACTAGCGGGAGCTCCTACAATGAGCAGTTCTTC